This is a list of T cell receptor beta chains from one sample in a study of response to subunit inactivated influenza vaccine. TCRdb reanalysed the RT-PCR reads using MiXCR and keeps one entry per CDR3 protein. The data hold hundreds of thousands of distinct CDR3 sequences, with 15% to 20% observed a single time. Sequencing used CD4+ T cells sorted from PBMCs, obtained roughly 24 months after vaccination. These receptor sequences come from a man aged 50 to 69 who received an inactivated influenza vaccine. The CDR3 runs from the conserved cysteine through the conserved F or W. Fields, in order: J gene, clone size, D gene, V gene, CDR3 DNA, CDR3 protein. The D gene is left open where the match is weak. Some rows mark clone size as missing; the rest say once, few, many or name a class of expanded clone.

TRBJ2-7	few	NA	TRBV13	TGTGCCAGCGAGGATTCTCGACTTGACGCAAATTCCTACGAGCAGTACTTC	CASEDSRLDANSYEQYF
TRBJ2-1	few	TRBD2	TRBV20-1	TGCAGCGCTAACTCCGGGACTAGCAGTCGGGGTGAGCAGTTCTTC	CSANSGTSSRGEQFF
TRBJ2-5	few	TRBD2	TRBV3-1	TGTGCCAGCAGCCAGCGGGGGTCCCGGGGTGAGACCCAGTACTTC	CASSQRGSRGETQYF
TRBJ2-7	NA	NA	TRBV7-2	TGTGCCAGCAGCCCCTCAACTACCGCCGGACTTTACGAGCAGTACTTC	CASSPSTTAGLYEQYF
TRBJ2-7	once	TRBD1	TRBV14	TGTGGCAGCAGCCAAGACAGGGTAAGAGACGAGCAGTACTTC	CGSSQDRVRDEQYF
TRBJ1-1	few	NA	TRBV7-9	TGTGCCAGCAGCTTAGCGGGGTCAAGGTCCCCTGAAGCTTTCTTT	CASSLAGSRSPEAFF
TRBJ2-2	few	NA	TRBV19	TGTGCCACCCTGCGGAACAGGGCCACCGGGGAGCTGTTTTTT	CATLRNRATGELFF
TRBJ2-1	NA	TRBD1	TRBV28	TGTGCCAGCAGGAGAGCACCGGGACAGAGTTACAATGAGCAGTTCTTC	CASRRAPGQSYNEQFF
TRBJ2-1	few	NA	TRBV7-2	TGTGCCAGCACCCCAAGGGGGTTAGGGAATGAGCAGTTCTTC	CASTPRGLGNEQFF
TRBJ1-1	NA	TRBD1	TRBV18	TGTGCCAGCTCACCACCGGGGACAGGGTCTCTTGAAGCTTTCTTT	CASSPPGTGSLEAFF
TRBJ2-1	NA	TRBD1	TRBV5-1	TGCGCCAGCAGTACGGCGGGACAGGGCTTATATGAGCAGTTCTTC	CASSTAGQGLYEQFF
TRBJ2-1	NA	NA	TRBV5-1	TGCGCCAGCAGCCGGGACGACAGCTACAATGAGCAGTTCTTC	CASSRDDSYNEQFF
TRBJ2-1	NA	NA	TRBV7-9	TGTGCCAGCAGCCCATCACTGGGCAATGAGCAGTTCTTC	CASSPSLGNEQFF
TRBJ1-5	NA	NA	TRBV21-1	TGTGCCAGCGGCCCTCGGGGGGGGGACTCCAGCAATCAGCCCCAGCATTTT	CASGPRGGDSSNQPQHF
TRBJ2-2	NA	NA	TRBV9	TGTGCCAGCAGCTTCTCCCGCGCCCGCACCGGGGAGCTGTTTTTT	CASSFSRARTGELFF
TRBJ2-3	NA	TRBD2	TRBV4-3	TGCGCCAGCAGCCAAGAACTAGCGGGACCAGATACGCAGTATTTT	CASSQELAGPDTQYF
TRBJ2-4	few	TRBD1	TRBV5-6	TGTGCCAGCAGCCGACGAGGGACAGGGAAAAACATTCAGTACTTC	CASSRRGTGKNIQYF
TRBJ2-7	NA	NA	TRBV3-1	TGTGCCAGCAGCCAGGGACCGCCCTTATTCTACGAGCAGTACTTC	CASSQGPPLFYEQYF
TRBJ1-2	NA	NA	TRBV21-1	TGTGCCAGCAGCCTTTGGGGGACAGGTGGATATGGCTACACCTTC	CASSLWGTGGYGYTF
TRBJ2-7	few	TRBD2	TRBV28	TGTGCCAGCAGTCCACCTCCGGGACTAGCCCTCACCTACGAGCAGTACTTC	CASSPPPGLALTYEQYF
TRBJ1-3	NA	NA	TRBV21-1	TGTGCCAGCAGCAGCAGGGGATACTCTGGAAACACCATATATTTT	CASSSRGYSGNTIYF
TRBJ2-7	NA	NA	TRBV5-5	TGTGCCAGCAGCTTAGCGGACGGGTACGAGCAGTACTTC	CASSLADGYEQYF
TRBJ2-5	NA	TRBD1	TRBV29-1	TGCAGCGTTTTCCCGGGACAGAAAGAGACCCAGTACTTC	CSVFPGQKETQYF
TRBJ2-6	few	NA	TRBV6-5	TGTGCCAGCAGTTACCCGGATTACGGCTCTGGGGCCAACGTCCTGACTTTC	CASSYPDYGSGANVLTF
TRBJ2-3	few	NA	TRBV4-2	TGTGCCAGCAGCCAAGCGCCAACCGCCGTGGATACGCAGTATTTT	CASSQAPTAVDTQYF
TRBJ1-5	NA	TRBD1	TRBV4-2	TGTGCCAGCAGCCAAGAAGGACAGGGTGATCAGCCCCAGCATTTT	CASSQEGQGDQPQHF
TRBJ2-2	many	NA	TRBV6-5	TGTGCCAGCAGTTACCCGACACCCTTCGGGGAGCTGTTTTTT	CASSYPTPFGELFF
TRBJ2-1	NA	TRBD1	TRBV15	TGTGCCACAGATAAGGGGGCATACTACAATGAGCAGTTCTTC	CATDKGAYYNEQFF
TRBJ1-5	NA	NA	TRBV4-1	TGCGCCAGCAGCCGCGTCGGGGGGGCTTATCAGCCCCAGCATTTT	CASSRVGGAYQPQHF
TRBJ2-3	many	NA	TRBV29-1	TGCAGCGTTAGGGGGGCTGGGGGAGATACGCAGTATTTT	CSVRGAGGDTQYF
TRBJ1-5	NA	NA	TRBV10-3	TGTGCCATCAGTGAGAGGCAGGTTGGCAATCAGCCCCAGCATTTT	CAISERQVGNQPQHF